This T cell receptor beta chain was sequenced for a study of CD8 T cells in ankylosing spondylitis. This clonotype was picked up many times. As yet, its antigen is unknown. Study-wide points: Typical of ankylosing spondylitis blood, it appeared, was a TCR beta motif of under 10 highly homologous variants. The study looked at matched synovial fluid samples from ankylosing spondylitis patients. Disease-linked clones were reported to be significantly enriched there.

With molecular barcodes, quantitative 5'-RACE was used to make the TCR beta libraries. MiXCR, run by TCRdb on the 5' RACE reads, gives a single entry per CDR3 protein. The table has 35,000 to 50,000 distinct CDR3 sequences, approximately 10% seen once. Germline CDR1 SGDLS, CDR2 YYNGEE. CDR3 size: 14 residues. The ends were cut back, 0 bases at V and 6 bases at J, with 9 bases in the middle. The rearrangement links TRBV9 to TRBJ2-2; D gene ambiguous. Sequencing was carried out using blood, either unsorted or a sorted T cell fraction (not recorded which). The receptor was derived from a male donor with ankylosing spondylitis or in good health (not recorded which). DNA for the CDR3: TGTGCCAGCAGCGTAGGGCACGGTCCCGGGGAGCTGTTTTTT. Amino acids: CASSVGHGPGELFF.